This is a list of T cell receptor beta chains from one sample in a study of metastatic and nonmetastatic thyroid tumors. TCRdb re-called clones via MiXCR from the PCR reads. The sample carries roughly 41,000 clones, around 17% recorded once. Sequencing input: blood. These receptors came from a female donor with papillary thyroid cancer or a benign thyroid nodule (not recorded which). Some clones in this sample may be carry-over from other donors' samples. The conserved cysteine and the conserved F or W are not part of the CDR3 here. Each record gives: V gene, J gene, clone size, CDR3 protein. Rows may omit the clone size; those that give it use once, few, many or a size class.

V: TRBV6-1; J: TRBJ1-1; size: many; CDR3: ASSQTGRTEAF
V: TRBV6-1; J: TRBJ1-3; size: medium-sized; CDR3: ASSEGYYSGNTIY
V: TRBV2; J: TRBJ1-2; size: .; CDR3: ASSGQVRNYGYT
V: TRBV19; J: TRBJ1-1; size: many; CDR3: ASSQGRSSTEAF
V: TRBV30; J: TRBJ2-5; size: many; CDR3: AWSVIVGGGETQY
V: TRBV6-1; J: TRBJ2-2; size: .; CDR3: ATASGGLIGELF
V: TRBV7-9; J: TRBJ2-5; size: many; CDR3: ASNRWGGGPLETQY
V: TRBV28; J: TRBJ1-6; size: many; CDR3: ASRGDGFRSPLH
V: TRBV10-3; J: TRBJ2-5; size: many; CDR3: AVSDGREGTQY
V: TRBV12-3/TRBV12-4; J: TRBJ2-2; size: many; CDR3: ASSLRAGTVGELF
V: TRBV7-9; J: TRBJ2-7; size: many; CDR3: AGRTGINEQY
V: TRBV7-9; J: TRBJ2-1; size: many; CDR3: ASSSGRRDNYNEQF
V: TRBV4-2; J: TRBJ2-6; size: many; CDR3: ASSSRETGYSGANVLT
V: TRBV6-1; J: TRBJ2-5; size: many; CDR3: ASSTTFNRKGGETQY
V: TRBV6-1; J: TRBJ1-4; size: .; CDR3: ASSDRTRNEKLF
V: TRBV5-1; J: TRBJ2-2; size: many; CDR3: ASSLIRLAEGELF
V: TRBV6-1; J: TRBJ1-1; size: many; CDR3: ASRAGTGNTEAF
V: TRBV15; J: TRBJ2-7; size: many; CDR3: ATSDQNLYEQY
V: TRBV4-1; J: TRBJ2-2; size: many; CDR3: ASRRQGLAGELAGELF
V: TRBV5-1; J: TRBJ2-5; size: many; CDR3: ASSSGLAGMLQETQY
V: TRBV20-1; J: TRBJ2-7; size: .; CDR3: SAFKGQGGYEQY
V: TRBV7-9; J: TRBJ2-7; size: .; CDR3: ASSLSRGINYEQY
V: TRBV7-9; J: TRBJ1-1; size: .; CDR3: ASSLGQIEAF
V: TRBV9; J: TRBJ2-7; size: .; CDR3: ASSVGDSAYEHY
V: TRBV20-1; J: TRBJ1-5; size: many; CDR3: SAGGEGGSNQPQH
V: TRBV11-2; J: TRBJ2-1; size: .; CDR3: ASSSRPASGLLISSYNEQF
V: TRBV10-1; J: TRBJ2-1; size: .; CDR3: ASSLGLGDEQF
V: TRBV6-9; J: TRBJ2-7; size: many; CDR3: ASSYQKGIYYEQY
V: TRBV28; J: TRBJ2-4; size: many; CDR3: ASSQGQVLAKNIQY
V: TRBV9; J: TRBJ2-7; size: many; CDR3: ASSVGGQGATEQY
V: TRBV10-3; J: TRBJ2-7; size: few; CDR3: AISDPVQKLYEQY
V: TRBV28; J: TRBJ1-2; size: many; CDR3: ATPDRGDHGYT
V: TRBV3-1; J: TRBJ1-5; size: many; CDR3: AGTGFGNQPQH
V: TRBV27; J: TRBJ2-5; size: many; CDR3: ASSLGAGGQETQY
V: TRBV11-3; J: TRBJ1-6; size: many; CDR3: ASSFGGNSPLH
V: TRBV7-8; J: TRBJ1-1; size: .; CDR3: ASSLDALNTEAF
V: TRBV27; J: TRBJ2-7; size: .; CDR3: ASSFLAGDFYEQY
V: TRBV6-1; J: TRBJ2-7; size: few; CDR3: ASSEINRISYEQY
V: TRBV9; J: TRBJ1-6; size: many; CDR3: ASSGTLTGTESPLH
V: TRBV10-3; J: TRBJ1-6; size: many; CDR3: AISVQGNSPLH
V: TRBV19; J: TRBJ2-7; size: .; CDR3: ASLGSSYDQY
V: TRBV19; J: TRBJ2-7; size: few; CDR3: ASSSTRAYEQY
V: TRBV27; J: TRBJ2-1; size: .; CDR3: ASSPRGPNEQF
V: TRBV20-1; J: TRBJ2-6; size: .; CDR3: SARDPQNPGSNVLT
V: TRBV16; J: TRBJ2-7; size: many; CDR3: ASSPRQVSSYEQY
V: TRBV5-1; J: TRBJ2-7; size: many; CDR3: ASSLGQGPYEQY
V: TRBV11-1; J: TRBJ1-1; size: many; CDR3: ASSLWDRGYDDTEAF
V: TRBV6-1; J: TRBJ2-4; size: many; CDR3: ASNERLAKNIQY
V: TRBV11-1; J: TRBJ2-7; size: many; CDR3: ASSFPGLAGGRDEQY
V: TRBV6-1; J: TRBJ2-5; size: many; CDR3: ASSLQWETQY
V: TRBV6-5; J: TRBJ2-7; size: .; CDR3: ASSYSVLVGHEQC
V: TRBV7-9; J: TRBJ2-5; size: many; CDR3: ASSLLEETQY